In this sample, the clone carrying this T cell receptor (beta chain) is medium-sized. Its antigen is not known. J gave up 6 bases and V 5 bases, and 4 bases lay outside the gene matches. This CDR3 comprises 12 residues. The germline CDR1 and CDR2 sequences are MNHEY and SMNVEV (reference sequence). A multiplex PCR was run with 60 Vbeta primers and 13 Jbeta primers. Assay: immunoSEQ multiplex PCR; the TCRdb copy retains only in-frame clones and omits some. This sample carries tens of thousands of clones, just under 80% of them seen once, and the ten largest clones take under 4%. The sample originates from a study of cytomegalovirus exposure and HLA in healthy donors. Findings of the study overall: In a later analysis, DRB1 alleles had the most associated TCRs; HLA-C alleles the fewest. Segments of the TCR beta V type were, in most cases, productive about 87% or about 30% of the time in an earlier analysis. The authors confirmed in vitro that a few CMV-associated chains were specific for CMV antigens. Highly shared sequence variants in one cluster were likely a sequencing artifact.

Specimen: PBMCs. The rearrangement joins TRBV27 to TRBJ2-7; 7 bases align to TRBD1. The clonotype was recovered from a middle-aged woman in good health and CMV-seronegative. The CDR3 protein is CASSRGLGEQYF. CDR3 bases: TGTGCCAGCAGTAGGGGGCTTGGCGAGCAGTACTTC.